A selection of T cell receptor beta chains follows, all from one sample in a study of pediatric ulcerative colitis. The table came from immunoSEQ multiplex PCR; TCRdb's copy has only in-frame clones and leaves some out. The table lists tens of thousands of clones, over 65% of them singletons. The sample consisted of blood. Every receptor here comes from a boy aged 5-17 years with moderate ulcerative colitis. The conserved cysteine and the conserved F or W are not part of the CDR3 here. The order of the fields is V gene, J gene, CDR3 protein.

TRBV5-1	TRBJ2-2	ASSLTQTGTGELF
TRBV4-1	TRBJ2-4	ASSQDRSLAKNIQY
TRBV5-6	TRBJ2-7	ASSLRDRAFWYEQY
TRBV5-1	TRBJ1-1	ASSSGQGGPNTEAF
TRBV5-4	TRBJ2-3	ASSLPGTPEDTQY
TRBV11-3	TRBJ1-4	ASSVKGGEKLF
TRBV5-1	TRBJ1-4	ASSLGGGRREKLF
TRBV6-5	TRBJ1-1	ASSYWRATEAF
TRBV19	TRBJ2-7	ASSYRQVQESYEQY
TRBV9	TRBJ2-7	ASSVGSGTASYEQY
TRBV27	TRBJ1-2	ASTRAGGTDGYT
TRBV7-9	TRBJ2-7	ASSLDGTLVSEQY
TRBV6-1	TRBJ1-5	ASGDYSNQPQH
TRBV12-5	TRBJ1-2	ASGLVSGTAIPQDYGYT
TRBV9	TRBJ1-2	ASSGAEGQVNYGYT
TRBV4-1	TRBJ2-3	ASSQEWGSAQRAQY
TRBV5-5	TRBJ2-7	ASSRLIGGLAGGLSYEQY
TRBV7-9	TRBJ2-5	ASSHGGAQETQY
TRBV19	TRBJ1-2	ASSPRTGVLGYT
TRBV11-3	TRBJ2-1	ASSLVRDGEQF
TRBV7-5	TRBJ2-7	VRSPDGPQSSSYEQY
TRBV28	TRBJ1-6	ASSLAGQASYNSPLH
TRBV18	TRBJ2-1	ASSPPTGSDEQF
TRBV10-2	TRBJ2-1	ASSEGGGLAGYNEQF
TRBV7-9	TRBJ1-4	ASSPQGASEKLF
TRBV18	TRBJ2-3	ASSTRDRGPGTDTQY
TRBV19	TRBJ1-2	ASSRDRVSGYT
TRBV14	TRBJ2-1	ASSMGGNEQF
TRBV11-2	TRBJ2-7	ASSQEGQGQNYEQY
TRBV4-3	TRBJ2-7	ASSQDFGSLSEQY
TRBV7-3	TRBJ1-5	ASSLVGNQPQH
TRBV29-1	TRBJ1-2	SVEGTGIGYGYT
TRBV9	TRBJ2-5	ASSARGERRETQY
TRBV9	TRBJ1-4	ASSVGSTGRQEKLF
TRBV2	TRBJ1-2	ASKGPDYGYT